This T cell receptor (beta chain) derives from a study of shared clonotypes between healthy human individuals. Study conclusions and caveats: Sampling was confined to blood; repertoires within tissues likely differ.

Several immunoSEQ plates received, in even portions, the genomic DNA of each subset. Repertoires were generated with immunoSEQ multiplex PCR, while TCRdb's copy carries only in-frame clones and drops some. This table has about a million clones, 60% to 85% appearing once. Concerning this clone: Its antigen is unidentified.

The CDR3 covers 19 residues. J was trimmed by 4 bases and V by 5 bases; bases with no gene match: 18. Germline V lookup: CDR1 LGHNA, CDR2 YNFKEQ. This receptor was identified in a man aged 18 to 29 in good health. Some clones in this sample may be carry-over from other donors' samples. This rearrangement joins TRBV4-2 to TRBJ2-1; 9 bases line up with TRBD2. Source material: memory CD4+ T cells from PBMCs. As for subset: CD45RA-negative fraction. The CDR3 is CASSRGGVSGSPQYNEQFF. The CDR3 nucleotides read TGTGCCAGCAGCAGGGGGGGGGTTAGCGGGAGCCCTCAGTACAATGAGCAGTTCTTC.